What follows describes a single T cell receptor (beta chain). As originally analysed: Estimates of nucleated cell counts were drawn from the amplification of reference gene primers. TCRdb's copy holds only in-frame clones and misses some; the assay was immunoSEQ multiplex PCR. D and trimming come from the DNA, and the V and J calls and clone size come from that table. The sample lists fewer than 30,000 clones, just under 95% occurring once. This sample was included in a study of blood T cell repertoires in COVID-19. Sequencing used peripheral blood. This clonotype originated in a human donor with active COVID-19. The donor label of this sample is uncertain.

CDR3 residues: CASVNSPLHF. Written as DNA, the CDR3 is TGTGCCAGCGTAAATTCACCCCTCCACTTT. The rearrangement links TRBV6-9 to TRBJ1-6; D is uncertain. This CDR3 is 10 amino acids long. Per the germline V gene, CDR1 is MNHGY and CDR2 is SVAAGI. Trimming left V 8 bases short and J 7 bases short, with 3 bases between.